This record concerns one T cell receptor beta chain sequence. Documented time point: pretreatment peripheral blood. This sample was included in a study of PD-L1 blockade in urothelial cancer. Overall study context: Before enrollment, 0 to 3 chemotherapy regimens had been given to patients. Blood analyses occurred 3 weeks (second dose) and 6 weeks post treatment start.

The method was immunoSEQ multiplex PCR; TCRdb's version includes in-frame clones alone and lacks a portion of them. Here the sample spans about 49,000 clones, around 79% being singletons. The CDR3 contains 14 residues. Germline V lookup: CDR1 SGHRS, CDR2 YFSETQ. V gave up 4 bases and J gave up 1 base; unmatched junction bases: 4. Sequencing was performed on PBMCs, taken around atezolizumab (anti-PD-L1) treatment. The clonotype originates from a man between 65 and 80 years old with urothelial cancer. V gene TRBV5-1 combines with J gene TRBJ1-1, with 7 bases matching TRBD1. This CDR3 reads CASSDQGGNTEAFF. The CDR3 bases are TGCGCCAGCAGCGATCAGGGGGGGAACACTGAAGCTTTCTTT.